Below, 4 T cell receptor beta chains from the same sample are listed, as sequenced in a study of shared clonotypes between healthy human individuals. TCRdb keeps only in-frame clones here, not all; method: immunoSEQ multiplex PCR. This sample has about 470,000 clones, with about four fifths found just once. Material: PBMCs. The receptors were gathered from a middle-aged woman in good health. Some clones in this sample may be carry-over from other donors' samples.

This clone was counted a single time. CDR3 DNA: TGTGCCTGGAGTGTACCCGGGGGAAGAAGCACTGAAGCTTTCTTT. The encoded protein is CAWSVPGGRSTEAFF. The chain recombines TRBV30 with TRBJ1-1; possibly TRBD1 for D (5 bases). Germline V gene lookup returns CDR1 GTSNPN and CDR2 SVGIG (reference sequence). Trimming took 0 bases from V and 4 from J, leaving 15 bases between them. The CDR3 extends over 15 amino acids.

This clone was seen a handful of times. The sample holds other DNA sequences that translate to the same CDR3. The chain joins TRBV30 to TRBJ1-1, with TRBD1 identical over 7 bases. V shed 3 bases, J shed 11 bases, and the junction held 6 bases outside the gene matches. Germline V gives CDR1 GTSNPN, CDR2 SVGIG (reference sequence). This CDR3 is built from 11 residues. The CDR3 spells CAWSSGTEAFF. The CDR3 bases are TGTGCCTGGAGCTCCGGGACAGAGGCTTTCTTT.

V is TRBV28 and J is TRBJ2-1; D may be TRBD2 (6 bases). V was pared by 6 bases and J by 7 bases, with 13 bases between. Germline V gene sequence: CDR1 MDHEN, CDR2 SYDVKM. This CDR3 has 13 residues. This chain's CDR3 is CASRTAGLNEQFF. The CDR3 nucleotides are TGTGCCAGCAGGACCGCGGGACTTAATGAGCAGTTCTTC.

The CDR3: CASSRRDRGTGELFF. Written as DNA, the CDR3 is TGTGCCAGCAGCCGTCGGGACAGGGGCACCGGGGAGCTGTTTTTT. This chain uses TRBV7-2 with TRBJ2-2, with 10 bases that match TRBD1. Losses at the gene ends were 5 bases for V and 4 bases for J; bases not matched to a gene: 4. Germline-derived CDR1 and CDR2 are SGHTA and FQGNSA. The CDR3 covers 15 residues.